The clone carrying this TCR beta chain was found once. Other DNA sequences of this sample code for an identical CDR3. Both 60 Vbeta primers and 13 Jbeta primers went into the PCR. Here immunoSEQ multiplex PCR was the method, and the copy in TCRdb shows in-frame clones only, minus some. The top ten clones hold 4% to 4.5% of a sample with approximately 110,000 clones, 65% to 75% of them seen once. This sample stems from a study of cytomegalovirus exposure and HLA in healthy donors. V lost 3 bases and J lost 3, with 8 bases in between. The germline V gene has CDR1 LNHDA and CDR2 SQIVND (reference sequence). The CDR3 is made up of 13 amino acids.

The specimen was PBMCs. The chain links TRBV19 to TRBJ1-1, with D hard to call. This receptor was identified in a woman between 45 and 60 years old in good health and CMV-seropositive. The CDR3 sequence is CASSIGGDTEAFF. The CDR3 DNA is TGTGCCAGTAGTATCGGCGGGGACACTGAAGCTTTCTTT.